This T cell receptor beta chain stems from a study of shared clonotypes between healthy human individuals. Whole-study results and caveats: Among donors, the sharing of clonotypes was expected to be influenced by sequencing depth.

Concerning this clone: The antigen is not known.

Several immunoSEQ 96-well plates shared each subset's DNA, each plate a replicate. Per the original data handling: Filtering differed, since immunoSEQ gave only junction sequences and no quality scores. Sequencing used immunoSEQ multiplex PCR; TCRdb keeps in-frame clones, though not all of them. That table furnishes V, J and clone size, whereas the DNA furnished D and trimming. Among 950,000 to 1,300,000 clones listed, 65% to 80% were seen once. The investigators split CD4+ cells into a CD45RA+ naive subset and a CD45RA-negative memory subset. Looked up from germline, CDR1 is GTSNPN and CDR2 is SVGIG (reference sequence). The V gene lost 5 bases and the J gene lost 8 bases, with 13 bases spanning the gap. The CDR3 is 12 amino acids.

The rearrangement joins TRBV30 to TRBJ1-3, with D tentatively TRBD1 (6 bases). The TCR sequence derives from a man between 18 and 35 years old in good health. Input material: memory CD4+ T cells sorted from blood. Subset: CD45RA-negative fraction. CDR3 sequence reads: CAWGRGGDTIYF. For the CDR3, the DNA is TGTGCCTGGGGAAGGGGGGGAGACACCATATATTTT.